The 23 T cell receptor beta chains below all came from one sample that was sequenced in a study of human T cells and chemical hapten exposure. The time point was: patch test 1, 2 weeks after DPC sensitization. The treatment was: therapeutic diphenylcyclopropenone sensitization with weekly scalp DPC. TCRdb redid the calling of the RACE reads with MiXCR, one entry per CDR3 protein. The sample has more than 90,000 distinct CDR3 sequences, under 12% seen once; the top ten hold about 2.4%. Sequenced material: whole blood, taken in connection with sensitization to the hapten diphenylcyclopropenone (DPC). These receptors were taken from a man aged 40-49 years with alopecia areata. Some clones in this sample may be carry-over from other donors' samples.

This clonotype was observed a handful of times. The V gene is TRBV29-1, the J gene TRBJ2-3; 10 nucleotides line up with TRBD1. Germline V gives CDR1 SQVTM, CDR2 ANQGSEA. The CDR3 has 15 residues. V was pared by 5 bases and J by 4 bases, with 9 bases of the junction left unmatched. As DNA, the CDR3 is TGCAGCGTTCGCCCGACAGGGGGCTTCGCAGATACGCAGTATTTT. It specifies CSVRPTGGFADTQYF.

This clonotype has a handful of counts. CDR3 in DNA: TGTGCCAGCAGCTTTGCCAGCGCGCCCTATGGCTACACCTTC. Translated: CASSFASAPYGYTF. The genes are TRBV13 and TRBJ1-2; D not certain. Germline CDR1 reads PRHDT; CDR2 reads FYEKMQ (reference sequence). V lost 3 bases, J lost 4 bases, and 12 bases lay in between. The CDR3 sequence is 14 residues long.

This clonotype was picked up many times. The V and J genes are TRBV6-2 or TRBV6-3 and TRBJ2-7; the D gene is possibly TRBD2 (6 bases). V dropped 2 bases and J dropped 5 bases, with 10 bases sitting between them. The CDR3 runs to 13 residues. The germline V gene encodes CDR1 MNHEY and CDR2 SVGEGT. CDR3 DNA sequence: TGTGCCAGCAGTTACACGGGGGTGAACGAGCAGTACGTC. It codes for CASSYTGVNEQYV.

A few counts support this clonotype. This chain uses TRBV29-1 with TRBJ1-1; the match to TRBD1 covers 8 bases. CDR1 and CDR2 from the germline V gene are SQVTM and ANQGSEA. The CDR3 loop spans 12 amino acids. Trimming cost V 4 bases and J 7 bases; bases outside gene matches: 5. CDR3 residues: CSVVGTGNEAFF. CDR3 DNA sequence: TGCAGCGTTGTCGGGACAGGAAATGAAGCTTTCTTT.

CDR3 DNA: TGTGCCAGCAGCTTAGGGACGCAGTATTTT. This translates into CASSLGTQYF. This chain joins TRBV7-3 and TRBJ2-3; no clear D. This CDR3 spans 10 amino acids. Between the trimmed V and J ends, which lost 2 bases and 9 bases, there was a span of 3 bases. CDR1 is SGHTA, CDR2 FQGTGA, per germline.

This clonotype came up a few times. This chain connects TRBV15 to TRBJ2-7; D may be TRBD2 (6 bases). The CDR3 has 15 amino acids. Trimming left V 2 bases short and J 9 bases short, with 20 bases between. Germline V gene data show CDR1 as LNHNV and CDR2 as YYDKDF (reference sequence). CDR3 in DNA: TGTGCCACCAGCAGATCGGTACAGGAGGAGGGGAGGCAGTACTTC. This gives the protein CATSRSVQEEGRQYF.

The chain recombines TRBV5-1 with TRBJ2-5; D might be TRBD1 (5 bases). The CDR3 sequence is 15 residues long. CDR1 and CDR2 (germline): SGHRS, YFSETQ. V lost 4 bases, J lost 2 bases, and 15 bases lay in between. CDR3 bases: TGCGCCAGCAGCCGACCAGGACAACTTCAAGAGACCCAGTACTTC. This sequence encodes CASSRPGQLQETQYF.

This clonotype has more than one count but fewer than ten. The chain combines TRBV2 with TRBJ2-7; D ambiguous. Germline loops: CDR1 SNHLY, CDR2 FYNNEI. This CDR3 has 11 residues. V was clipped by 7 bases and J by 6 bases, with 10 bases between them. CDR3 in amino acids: CASNLQTEQYF. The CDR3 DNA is TGTGCCAGCAATTTGCAGACCGAGCAGTACTTC.

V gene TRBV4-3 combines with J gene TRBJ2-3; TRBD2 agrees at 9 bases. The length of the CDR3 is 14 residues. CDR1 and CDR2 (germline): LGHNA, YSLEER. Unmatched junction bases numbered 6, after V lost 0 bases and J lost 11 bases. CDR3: CASSQDPSGDRQYF. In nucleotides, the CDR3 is TGCGCCAGCAGCCAAGATCCTAGCGGGGACCGGCAGTATTTT.

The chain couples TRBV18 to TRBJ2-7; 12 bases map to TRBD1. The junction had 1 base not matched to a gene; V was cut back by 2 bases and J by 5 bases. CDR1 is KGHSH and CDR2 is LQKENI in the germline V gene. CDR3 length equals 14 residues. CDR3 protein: CASSPGTGGHEQYF. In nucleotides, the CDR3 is TGTGCCAGCTCACCAGGGACAGGGGGCCACGAGCAGTACTTC.

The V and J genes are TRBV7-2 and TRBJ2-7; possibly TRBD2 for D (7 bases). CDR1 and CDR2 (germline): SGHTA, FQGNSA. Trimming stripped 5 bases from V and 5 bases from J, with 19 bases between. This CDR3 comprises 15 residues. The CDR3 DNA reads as TGTGCCAGCAGCCTTGTGGGGGGGCTAGGAAACGAGCAGTACTTC. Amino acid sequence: CASSLVGGLGNEQYF. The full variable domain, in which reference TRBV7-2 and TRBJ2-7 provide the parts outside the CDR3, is GAGVSQSPSNKVTEKGKDVELRCDPISGHTALYWYRQSLGQGLEFLIYFQGNSAPDKSGLPSDRFSAERTGGSVSTLTIQRTQQEDSAVYLCASSLVGGLGNEQYFGPGTRLTVT.

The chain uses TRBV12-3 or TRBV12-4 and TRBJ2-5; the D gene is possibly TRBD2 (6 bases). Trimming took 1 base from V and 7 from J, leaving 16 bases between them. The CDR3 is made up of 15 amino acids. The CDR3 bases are TGTGCCAGCAGTTTAGGACGGGACTGGTCAGGGACCCAGTACTTC. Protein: CASSLGRDWSGTQYF.

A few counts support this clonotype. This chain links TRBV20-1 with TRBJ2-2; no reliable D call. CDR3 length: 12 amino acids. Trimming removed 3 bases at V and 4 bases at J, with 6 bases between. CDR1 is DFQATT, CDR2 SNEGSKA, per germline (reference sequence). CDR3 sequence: CSARAITGELFF. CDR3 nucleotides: TGCAGTGCTAGGGCCATCACCGGGGAGCTGTTTTTT.

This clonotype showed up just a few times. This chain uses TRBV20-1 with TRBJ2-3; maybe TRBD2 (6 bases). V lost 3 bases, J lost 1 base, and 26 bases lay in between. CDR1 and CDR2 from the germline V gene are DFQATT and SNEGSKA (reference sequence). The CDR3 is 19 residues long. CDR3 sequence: CSARSRGLKGGIRTDTQYF. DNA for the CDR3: TGCAGTGCTAGGAGTCGAGGTCTTAAGGGCGGGATCCGCACAGATACGCAGTATTTT.

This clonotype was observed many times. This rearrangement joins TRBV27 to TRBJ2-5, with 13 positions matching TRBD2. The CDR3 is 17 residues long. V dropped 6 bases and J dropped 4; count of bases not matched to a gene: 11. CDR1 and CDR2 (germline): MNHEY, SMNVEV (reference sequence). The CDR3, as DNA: TGTGCCAGCAGATCCGGGACTAGCGGGAAAGGGGGAGAGACCCAGTACTTC. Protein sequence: CASRSGTSGKGGETQYF.

The CDR3, as DNA: TGTGCCAGCAGCCCGTACTCAGATACGCAGTATTTT. Encoded protein: CASSPYSDTQYF. The rearrangement links TRBV7-2 to TRBJ2-3; D uncertain. Germline loops: CDR1 SGHTA, CDR2 FQGNSA. The CDR3 is made up of 12 amino acids. V lost 5 bases and J lost 4, with 7 bases in between.

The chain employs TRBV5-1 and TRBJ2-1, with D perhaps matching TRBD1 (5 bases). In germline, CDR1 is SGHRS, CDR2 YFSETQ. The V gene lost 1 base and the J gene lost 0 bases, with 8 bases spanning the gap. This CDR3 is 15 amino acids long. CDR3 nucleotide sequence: TGCGCCAGCAGCTTGAGGCAGGGCTCCTACAATGAGCAGTTCTTC. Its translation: CASSLRQGSYNEQFF. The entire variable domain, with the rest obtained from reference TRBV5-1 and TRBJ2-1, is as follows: KAGVTQTPRYLIKTRGQQVTLSCSPISGHRSVSWYQQTPGQGLQFLFEYFSETQRNKGNFPGRFSGRQFSNSRSEMNVSTLELGDSALYLCASSLRQGSYNEQFFGPGTRLTVL.

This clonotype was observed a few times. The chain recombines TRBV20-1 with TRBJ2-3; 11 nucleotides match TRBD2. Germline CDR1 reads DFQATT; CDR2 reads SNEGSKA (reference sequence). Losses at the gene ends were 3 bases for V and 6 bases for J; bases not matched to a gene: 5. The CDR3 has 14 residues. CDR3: CSARNSGRGDTQYF. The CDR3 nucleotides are TGCAGTGCTAGGAATAGCGGGAGGGGGGATACGCAGTATTTT.

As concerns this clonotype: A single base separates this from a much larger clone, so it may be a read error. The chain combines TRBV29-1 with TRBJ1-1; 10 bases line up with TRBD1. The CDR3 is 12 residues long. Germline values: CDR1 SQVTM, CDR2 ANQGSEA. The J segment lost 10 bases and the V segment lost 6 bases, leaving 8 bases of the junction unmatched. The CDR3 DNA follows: TGCAGCGTGGGTTCGGACAGGGGGGGAGCTTTCTTT. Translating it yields CSVGSDRGGAFF.

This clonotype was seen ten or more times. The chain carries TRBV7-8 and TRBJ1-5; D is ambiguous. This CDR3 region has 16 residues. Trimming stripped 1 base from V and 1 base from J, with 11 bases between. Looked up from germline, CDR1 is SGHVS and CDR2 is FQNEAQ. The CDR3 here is CASSLDSVLSNQPQHF. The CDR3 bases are TGTGCCAGCAGCTTAGATTCAGTGCTGAGCAATCAGCCCCAGCATTTT.

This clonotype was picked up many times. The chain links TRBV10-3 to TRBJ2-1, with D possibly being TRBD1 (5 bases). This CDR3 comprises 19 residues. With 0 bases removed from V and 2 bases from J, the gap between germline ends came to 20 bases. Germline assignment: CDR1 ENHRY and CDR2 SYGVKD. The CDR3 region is CAISESIFLTVTTYNEQFF. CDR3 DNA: TGTGCCATCAGTGAGTCCATTTTCTTGACAGTGACAACCTACAATGAGCAGTTCTTC.

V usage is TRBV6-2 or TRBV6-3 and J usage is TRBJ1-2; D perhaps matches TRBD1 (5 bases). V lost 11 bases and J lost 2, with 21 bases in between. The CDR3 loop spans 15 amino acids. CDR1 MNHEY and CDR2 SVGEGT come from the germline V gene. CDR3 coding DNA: TGTGCCCCTCGTCGGGGGTTGGGTCCAAACTATGGCTACACCTTC. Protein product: CAPRRGLGPNYGYTF.

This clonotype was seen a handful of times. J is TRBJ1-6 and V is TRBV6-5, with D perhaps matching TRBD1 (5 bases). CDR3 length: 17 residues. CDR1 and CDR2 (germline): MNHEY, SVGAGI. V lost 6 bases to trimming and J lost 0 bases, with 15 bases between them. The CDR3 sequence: CASRRDSQSSYNSPLHF. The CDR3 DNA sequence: TGTGCCAGCAGGCGTGACAGTCAGAGCTCCTATAATTCACCCCTCCACTTT.